Listed here are 4 T cell receptor beta chains from one sample, sequenced in a study of T-cell reconstitution after alpha-beta-depleted transplantation in children (TCRdb year 2016). Library prep was done by PCR. The sample was run on an Illumina HiSeq 2500. To normalize quantification of the TCRbeta repertoire, the TCR libraries were built with molecular barcoding that relied on unique molecular identifiers. The raw public data were reprocessed by TCRdb itself: fastp quality trimming at Q25, MiXCR clonotype calling, in-frame beta chains only. Every CDR3 protein is listed once, alongside the most common genes and DNA of its rows. This sample gives over 400,000 distinct CDR3 sequences in total; 9.5% to 15% of them show up just once. Less than 6.5% of the sample belongs to the ten largest clones. The sequenced sample was PBMCs from the stem cell graft donor, obtained from the stem cell graft. These receptors all stem from a human donor who donated a stem cell graft to a child with combined immunodeficiency.

This clonotype appeared a few times. The rearrangement links TRBV27 to TRBJ1-2, with D maybe TRBD1 (5 bases). In germline, CDR1 is MNHEY, CDR2 SMNVEV (reference sequence). The CDR3 has 13 residues. V shed 2 bases and J shed 4 bases, with 8 bases lying between them. This CDR3 is CASSLRGIYGYTF. CDR3 nucleotide sequence: TGTGCCAGCAGTTTACGGGGGATCTATGGCTACACCTTC.

The chain combines TRBV20-1 with TRBJ2-1, with 11 bases matching TRBD2. After removal of 3 bases from V and 0 bases from J, the junction contained 7 bases not matched to a gene. This CDR3 is built from 17 residues. Germline assignment: CDR1 DFQATT and CDR2 SNEGSKA (reference sequence). The CDR3 region has the DNA TGCAGTGCTAGTATAGCGGGAGGGCCCCTCTCCTACAATGAGCAGTTCTTC. Encoded protein: CSASIAGGPLSYNEQFF.

This chain joins TRBV5-1 and TRBJ2-1; D is undetermined. In germline, CDR1 is SGHRS, CDR2 YFSETQ. This CDR3 contains 13 residues. Trimming removed 4 bases at V and 9 bases at J, with 14 bases between. The CDR3 reads CASSADPGSEQFF. CDR3 nucleotide sequence: TGCGCCAGCAGCGCGGACCCCGGGTCTGAGCAGTTCTTC.

The chain joins TRBV7-2 to TRBJ2-1; D is ambiguous. The germline CDR1 and CDR2 sequences are SGHTA and FQGNSA. The length of the CDR3 is 14 residues. The V end lost 1 base, the J end lost 3 bases, and 7 bases lay between the germline ends. This chain's CDR3 is CASSLVPGYNEQFF. In DNA, the CDR3 is TGTGCCAGCAGCTTAGTTCCGGGCTACAATGAGCAGTTCTTC.